Presented here are 15 T cell receptor beta chains from one specimen sequenced in a study of OX40 agonist ivuxolimab in advanced cancers. TCRdb keeps only in-frame clones here, not all; method: immunoSEQ multiplex PCR. The sample has fewer than 85,000 clones; under 90% are singletons. This material consisted of CD4+ or CD8+ T cells sorted from blood, taken in a trial of the OX40 agonist ivuxolimab. All receptors come from an adult with an advanced solid tumor such as melanoma, head and neck, liver or kidney cancer.

This sequence joins TRBV5-4 and TRBJ1-6, with D perhaps TRBD1 (5 bases). Germline-derived CDR1 and CDR2 are SGHNT and YYREEE (reference sequence). The CDR3 consists of 15 residues. V lost 1 base, J lost 7 bases, and 12 bases lay in between. DNA for the CDR3: TGTGCCAGCAGCTTGCGTGAGGGGATGAATTCACCCCTCCACTTT. This encodes CASSLREGMNSPLHF.

J is TRBJ2-5 and V is TRBV5-4, with D perhaps assigned TRBD1 or TRBD2 (5 bases each). This CDR3 is 14 amino acids long. CDR1 and CDR2 from the germline V gene are SGHNT and YYREEE (reference sequence). V was clipped by 4 bases and J by 4 bases, with 14 bases between them. The CDR3 loop is CASSPAGTAETQYF. The DNA of the CDR3 is TGTGCCAGCAGCCCCGCAGGGACGGCAGAGACCCAGTACTTC.

The chain is built from TRBV6-6 and TRBJ1-1; D gene unclear. The V and J ends lost 3 bases and 11 bases respectively, with 13 bases between them. This CDR3 is 12 amino acids long. CDR1 MNHNY and CDR2 SVGAGI come from the germline V gene (reference sequence). The CDR3 sequence: CASSYLPGPAFF. The DNA for the CDR3 is TGTGCCAGCAGTTATCTCCCGGGCCCGGCTTTCTTT.

The chain joins TRBV30 to TRBJ2-3; no reliable D call. The ends were cut back, 1 base at V and 4 bases at J, with 12 bases in the middle. CDR1 and CDR2 (germline): GTSNPN, SVGIG (reference sequence). This CDR3 contains 14 residues. CDR3: CAWSGKVIADTQYF. The CDR3 DNA reads TGTGCCTGGAGTGGCAAGGTAATCGCAGATACGCAGTATTTT.

This rearrangement joins TRBV28 to TRBJ1-2, with a weak D call TRBD1 (6 bases). Germline-derived CDR1 and CDR2 are MDHEN and SYDVKM. The CDR3 totals 16 residues. Trimming shortened V by 7 bases and J by 5 bases, and 23 bases separated the two germline ends. The CDR3 region is CASTYPAEGELYGYTF. The CDR3 bases are TGTGCCAGCACCTACCCCGCCGAGGGGGAGCTATATGGCTACACCTTC.

The chain is built from TRBV19 and TRBJ1-6; possible D gene TRBD1, 5 bases. Per the germline V gene, CDR1 is LNHDA and CDR2 is SQIVND (reference sequence). This CDR3 spans 16 amino acids. Trimming pared 3 bases from V and 0 bases from J, leaving 9 bases between. In nucleotides, the CDR3 is TGTGCCAGTAGTATCGCCGGGACCTCCTATAATTCACCCCTCCACTTT. Translating it yields CASSIAGTSYNSPLHF.

The CDR3 is CASRAGGPLHF. The CDR3 DNA follows: TGTGCCAGCAGGGCAGGGGGACCCCTCCACTTT. The J gene is TRBJ1-6, the V gene TRBV28; 7 nucleotides match TRBD1. The germline gives CDR1 MDHEN, CDR2 SYDVKM. Unmatched junction bases numbered 2, after V lost 6 bases and J lost 12 bases. This CDR3 region has 11 residues. The variable domain in full, with the rest retrieved from reference TRBV28 and TRBJ1-6, is DVKVTQSSRYLVKRTGEKVFLECVQDMDHENMFWYRQDPGLGLRLIYFSYDVKMKEKGDIPEGYSVSREKKERFSLILESASTNQTSMYLCASRAGGPLHFGNGTRLTVT.

This chain uses TRBV5-4 with TRBJ2-7, with 16 bases lining up with TRBD2. The germline V gene has CDR1 SGHNT and CDR2 YYREEE (reference sequence). The CDR3 has 15 amino acids. The J segment lost 6 bases and the V segment lost 3 bases, leaving 3 bases of the junction unmatched. The CDR3 loop is CASSSGTSGRAEQYF. Here the CDR3 DNA reads TGTGCCAGCAGCTCCGGGACTAGCGGGAGGGCCGAGCAGTACTTC.

V usage is TRBV5-1 and J usage is TRBJ1-2; D may be TRBD1 (5 bases). This CDR3 is 15 amino acids long. Germline CDR1 reads SGHRS; CDR2 reads YFSETQ. V lost 5 bases and J lost 8, with 22 bases in between. The CDR3 DNA follows: TGCGCCAGCAGTCCCTTATATGGGGGTTCCGACGGCTACACCTTC. As protein: CASSPLYGGSDGYTF. The full variable domain, completed using reference TRBV5-1 and TRBJ1-2, is KAGVTQTPRYLIKTRGQQVTLSCSPISGHRSVSWYQQTPGQGLQFLFEYFSETQRNKGNFPGRFSGRQFSNSRSEMNVSTLELGDSALYLCASSPLYGGSDGYTFGSGTRLTVV.

The DNA of the CDR3 is TGCGCCAGCAGCTCACAGGGGGCTGGGGCCAACGTCCTGACTTTC. Protein sequence: CASSSQGAGANVLTF. This sequence joins TRBV4-1 and TRBJ2-6, with 8 bases aligning to TRBD1. This CDR3 spans 15 amino acids. V lost 5 bases and J lost 2; bases outside the gene matches: 2. Germline CDR1 MGHRA, CDR2 YSYEKL.

Note on this clone: The same CDR3 can be traced to other DNA sequences in this sample. The chain is built from TRBV5-1 and TRBJ2-5; TRBD2 might be the D (5 bases). CDR1 and CDR2 from the germline V gene are SGHRS and YFSETQ. V lost 0 bases to trimming and J lost 0 bases, with 6 bases between them. The CDR3 totals 14 residues. The CDR3: CASSLAGNQETQYF. DNA for the CDR3: TGCGCCAGCAGCTTGGCGGGAAACCAAGAGACCCAGTACTTC. The variable domain in full, with the rest retrieved from reference TRBV5-1 and TRBJ2-5, is KAGVTQTPRYLIKTRGQQVTLSCSPISGHRSVSWYQQTPGQGLQFLFEYFSETQRNKGNFPGRFSGRQFSNSRSEMNVSTLELGDSALYLCASSLAGNQETQYFGPGTRLLVL.

V gene TRBV7-9 combines with J gene TRBJ1-1; D remains unclear. The CDR3 has 17 residues. In germline, CDR1 is SEHNR, CDR2 FQNEAQ (reference sequence). V lost 2 bases and J 1 base, leaving 17 bases between the germline ends. The CDR3 is CASSLSYLPSRNTEAFF. CDR3 DNA sequence: TGTGCCAGCAGCTTATCTTACCTGCCCTCTAGGAACACTGAAGCTTTCTTT.

This CDR3 is CASSESVVPNYGYTF. In DNA form, the CDR3 reads TGTGCCAGCAGTGAATCAGTGGTCCCTAACTATGGCTACACCTTC. The rearrangement links TRBV25-1 to TRBJ1-2; D remains ambiguous. The CDR3 loop spans 15 amino acids. Germline CDR1 is MGHDK and CDR2 is SYGVNS. V lost 1 base, J lost 0 bases, and 9 bases lay in between.

The chain links TRBV28 to TRBJ2-3; the match to TRBD2 covers 13 bases. Germline V CDR1 and CDR2: MDHEN, SYDVKM. The CDR3 is made up of 19 amino acids. V lost 3 bases and J lost 1; bases outside the gene matches: 10. The CDR3 spells CASSLGLAGLRGGTDTQYF. CDR3 nucleotides: TGTGCCAGCAGTTTGGGACTAGCGGGATTAAGAGGTGGCACAGATACGCAGTATTTT. Full variable domain (remainder filled in from reference TRBV28 and TRBJ2-3): DVKVTQSSRYLVKRTGEKVFLECVQDMDHENMFWYRQDPGLGLRLIYFSYDVKMKEKGDIPEGYSVSREKKERFSLILESASTNQTSMYLCASSLGLAGLRGGTDTQYFGPGTRLTVL.

The chain uses TRBV6-6 and TRBJ1-2; TRBD1 matches 7 bases. With 5 bases clipped from V and 5 bases from J, the junction kept 8 bases outside the gene matches. The CDR3 is made up of 14 amino acids. From germline, CDR1 is MNHNY and CDR2 SVGAGI (reference sequence). CDR3 nucleotide sequence: TGTGCCAGCAGTCCGCAGGGGGGCGTATATGGCTACACCTTC. Its protein is CASSPQGGVYGYTF.